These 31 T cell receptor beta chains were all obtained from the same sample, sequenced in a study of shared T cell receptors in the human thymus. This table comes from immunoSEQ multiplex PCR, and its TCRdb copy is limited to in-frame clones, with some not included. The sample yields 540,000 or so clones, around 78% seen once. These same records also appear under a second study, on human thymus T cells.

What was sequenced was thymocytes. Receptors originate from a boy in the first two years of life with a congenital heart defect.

The CDR3 sequence: CASSTGGEKLFF. The CDR3 nucleotides read TGTGCCAGTAGTACCGGGGGTGAAAAACTGTTTTTT. The chain uses TRBV19 and TRBJ1-4, with D possibly TRBD1 on 5 matching bases. The germline gives CDR1 LNHDA, CDR2 SQIVND (reference sequence). V dropped 4 bases and J dropped 7 bases, with 7 bases sitting between them. The CDR3 runs to 12 residues.

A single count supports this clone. The CDR3 nucleotides are TGCGCCAGCAGCCAAGCGCCGGGACTTTCCTACGAGCAGTACTTC. It codes for CASSQAPGLSYEQYF. The chain carries TRBV4-3 and TRBJ2-7; D may be TRBD2 (6 bases). Trimming took 1 base from V and 1 from J, leaving 11 bases between them. Germline V lookup: CDR1 LGHNA, CDR2 YSLEER. This CDR3 spans 15 amino acids.

The CDR3 loop reads CASSLSEKAGGPVGELFF. The CDR3 bases are TGTGCCAGCAGTTTATCGGAGAAGGCGGGAGGCCCTGTGGGGGAGCTGTTTTTT. The chain carries TRBV27 and TRBJ2-2; 8 nucleotides align to TRBD2. Germline trimming cut 0 bases from V and 8 bases from J; bases unmatched to any gene: 14. The CDR3 consists of 18 residues. Germline assignment: CDR1 MNHEY and CDR2 SMNVEV (reference sequence).

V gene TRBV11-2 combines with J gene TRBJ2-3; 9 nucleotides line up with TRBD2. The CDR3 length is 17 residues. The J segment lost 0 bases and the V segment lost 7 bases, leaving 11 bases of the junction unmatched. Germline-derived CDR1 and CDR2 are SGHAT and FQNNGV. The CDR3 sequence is CASTRSREGLSTDTQYF. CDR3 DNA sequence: TGTGCCAGCACCAGATCGCGGGAGGGACTAAGCACAGATACGCAGTATTTT.

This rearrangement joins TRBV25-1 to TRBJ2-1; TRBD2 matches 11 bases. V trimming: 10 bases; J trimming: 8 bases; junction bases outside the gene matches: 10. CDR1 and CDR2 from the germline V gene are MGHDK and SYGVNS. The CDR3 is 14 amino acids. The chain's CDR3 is CATQAGTSGHEQFF. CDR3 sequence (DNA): TGTGCCACCCAAGCCGGGACTAGCGGACATGAGCAGTTCTTC.

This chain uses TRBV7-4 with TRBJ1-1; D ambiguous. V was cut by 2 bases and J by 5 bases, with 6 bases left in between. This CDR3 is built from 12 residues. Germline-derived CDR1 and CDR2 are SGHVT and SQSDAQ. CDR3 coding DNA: TGTGCCAGCAGCTTATTCCTGACTGAAGCTTTCTTT. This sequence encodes CASSLFLTEAFF.

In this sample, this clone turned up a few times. The CDR3 region has the DNA TGTGCCAGTAGTATACAGGGGTCGAACACTGAAGCTTTCTTT. Its translation: CASSIQGSNTEAFF. The gene calls are TRBV19 and TRBJ1-1, with D possibly being TRBD1 (6 bases). Trimming removed 2 bases at V and 1 base at J, with 8 bases between. The CDR3 is made up of 14 amino acids. Germline V gives CDR1 LNHDA, CDR2 SQIVND (reference sequence). The full variable domain, its missing parts supplied by reference TRBV19 and TRBJ1-1, is DGGITQSPKYLFRKEGQNVTLSCEQNLNHDAMYWYRQDPGQGLRLIYYSQIVNDFQKGDIAEGYSVSREKKESFPLTVTSAQKNPTAFYLCASSIQGSNTEAFFGQGTRLTVV.

The chain's CDR3 is CAWSAGTPGNTIYF. The CDR3, as DNA: TGTGCCTGGAGTGCCGGGACACCTGGAAACACCATATATTTT. V is TRBV30 and J is TRBJ1-3; perhaps TRBD1 as D (6 bases). This CDR3 is built from 14 residues. CDR1 and CDR2 from the germline V gene are GTSNPN and SVGIG (reference sequence). Trimming took 1 base from V and 2 from J, leaving 9 bases between them.

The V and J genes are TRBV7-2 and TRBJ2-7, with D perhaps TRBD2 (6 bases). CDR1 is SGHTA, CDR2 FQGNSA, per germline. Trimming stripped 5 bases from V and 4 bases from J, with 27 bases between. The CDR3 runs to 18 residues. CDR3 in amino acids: CASSRTHVFRELGYEQYF. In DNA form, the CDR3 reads TGTGCCAGCAGCCGAACGCACGTTTTCCGGGAGCTCGGGTACGAGCAGTACTTC.

CDR3 sequence (DNA): TGTGCCAGCAGTGGCCGCCCCTACGGGATCGGTCTCTCCTACGAGCAGTACTTC. It yields the protein CASSGRPYGIGLSYEQYF. The rearrangement uses TRBV6-1 and TRBJ2-7, with D perhaps TRBD2 (5 bases). V gave up 4 bases and J gave up 0 bases, with 22 bases separating them. Germline V CDR1 and CDR2: MNHNS, SASEGT. This CDR3 comprises 18 residues.

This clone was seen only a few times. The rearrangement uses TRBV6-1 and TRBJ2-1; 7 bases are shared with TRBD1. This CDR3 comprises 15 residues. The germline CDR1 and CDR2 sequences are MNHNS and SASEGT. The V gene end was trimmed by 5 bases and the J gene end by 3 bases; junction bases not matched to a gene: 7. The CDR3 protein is CASSFPGQIYNEQFF. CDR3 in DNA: TGTGCCAGCAGTTTTCCGGGACAGATCTACAATGAGCAGTTCTTC.

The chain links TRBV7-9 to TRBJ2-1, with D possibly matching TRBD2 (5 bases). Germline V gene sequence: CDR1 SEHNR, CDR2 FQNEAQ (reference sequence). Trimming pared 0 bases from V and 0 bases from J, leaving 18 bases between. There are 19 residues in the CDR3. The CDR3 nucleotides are TGTGCCAGCAGCTTAGCACCAAGATCGCCGGGGAGCTCCTACAATGAGCAGTTCTTC. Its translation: CASSLAPRSPGSSYNEQFF. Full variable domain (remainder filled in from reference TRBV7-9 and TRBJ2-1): DTGVSQNPRHKITKRGQNVTFRCDPISEHNRLYWYRQTLGQGPEFLTYFQNEAQLEKSRLLSDRFSAERPKGSFSTLEIQRTEQGDSAMYLCASSLAPRSPGSSYNEQFFGPGTRLTVL.

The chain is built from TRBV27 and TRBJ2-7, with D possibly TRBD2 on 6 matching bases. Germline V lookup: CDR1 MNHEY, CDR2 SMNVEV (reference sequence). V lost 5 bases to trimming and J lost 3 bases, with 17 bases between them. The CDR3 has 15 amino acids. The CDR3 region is CASSGPGPGGYEQYF. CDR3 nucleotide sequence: TGTGCCAGCAGTGGGCCGGGACCCGGGGGCTACGAGCAGTACTTC.

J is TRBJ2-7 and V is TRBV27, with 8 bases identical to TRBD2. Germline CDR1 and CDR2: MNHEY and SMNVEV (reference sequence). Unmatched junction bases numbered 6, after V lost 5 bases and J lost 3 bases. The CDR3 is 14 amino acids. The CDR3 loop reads CASSRRSGIYEQYF. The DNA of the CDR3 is TGTGCCAGCAGTCGGCGTAGCGGGATCTACGAGCAGTACTTC.

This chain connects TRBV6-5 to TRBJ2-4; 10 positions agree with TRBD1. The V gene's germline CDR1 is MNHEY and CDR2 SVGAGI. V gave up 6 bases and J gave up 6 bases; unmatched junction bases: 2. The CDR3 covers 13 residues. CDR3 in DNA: TGTGCCAGCAGACGGGACAGGGGAAACATTCAGTACTTC. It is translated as CASRRDRGNIQYF.

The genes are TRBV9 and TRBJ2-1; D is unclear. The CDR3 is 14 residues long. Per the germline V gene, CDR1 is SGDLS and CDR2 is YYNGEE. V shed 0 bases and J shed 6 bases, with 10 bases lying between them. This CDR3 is CASSVERGFNEQFF. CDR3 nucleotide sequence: TGTGCCAGCAGCGTAGAACGAGGATTCAATGAGCAGTTCTTC.

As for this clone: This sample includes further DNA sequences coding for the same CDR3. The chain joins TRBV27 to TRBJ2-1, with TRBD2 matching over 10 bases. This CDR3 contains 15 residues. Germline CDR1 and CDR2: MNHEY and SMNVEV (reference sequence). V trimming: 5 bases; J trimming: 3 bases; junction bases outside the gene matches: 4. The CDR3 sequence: CASSSLAGVYNEQFF. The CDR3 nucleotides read TGTGCCAGCAGTAGTCTAGCGGGAGTCTACAATGAGCAGTTCTTC.

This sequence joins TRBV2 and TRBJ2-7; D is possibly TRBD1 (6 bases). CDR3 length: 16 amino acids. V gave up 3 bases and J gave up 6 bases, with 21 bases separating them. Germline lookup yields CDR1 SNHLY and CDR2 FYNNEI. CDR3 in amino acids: CASSEGQNYRVGEQYF. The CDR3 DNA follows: TGTGCCAGCAGTGAGGGGCAGAACTACAGGGTGGGCGAGCAGTACTTC.

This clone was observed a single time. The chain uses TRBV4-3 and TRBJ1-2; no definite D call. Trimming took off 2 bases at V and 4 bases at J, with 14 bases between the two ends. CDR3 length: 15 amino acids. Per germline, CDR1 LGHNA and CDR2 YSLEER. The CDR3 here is CASSQNVAGLYGYTF. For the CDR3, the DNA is TGCGCCAGCAGCCAAAATGTGGCAGGTCTCTATGGCTACACCTTC.

Written as DNA, the CDR3 is TGCAGCGTTGAATGGCAGATGGGGCCCCCAGACGAGCAGTACTTC. Translating gives CSVEWQMGPPDEQYF. V usage is TRBV29-1 and J usage is TRBJ2-7; the D gene is possibly TRBD1 (5 bases). Trimming removed 2 bases from V and 5 bases from J, with 19 bases in between. The CDR3 covers 15 residues. The germline CDR1 and CDR2 sequences are SQVTM and ANQGSEA.

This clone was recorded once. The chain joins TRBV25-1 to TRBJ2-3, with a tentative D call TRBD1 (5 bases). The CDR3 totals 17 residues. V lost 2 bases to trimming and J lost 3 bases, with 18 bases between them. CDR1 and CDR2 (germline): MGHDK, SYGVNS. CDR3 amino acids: CASSERVWRQGTDTQYF. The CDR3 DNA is TGTGCCAGCAGTGAAAGAGTATGGCGGCAGGGTACAGATACGCAGTATTTT.

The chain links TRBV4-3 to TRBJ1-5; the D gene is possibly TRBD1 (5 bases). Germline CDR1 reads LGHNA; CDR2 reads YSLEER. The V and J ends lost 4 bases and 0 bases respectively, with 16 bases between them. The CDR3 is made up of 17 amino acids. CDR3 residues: CASSPGWGVYSNQPQHF. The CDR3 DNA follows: TGCGCCAGCAGCCCAGGATGGGGGGTCTATAGCAATCAGCCCCAGCATTTT.

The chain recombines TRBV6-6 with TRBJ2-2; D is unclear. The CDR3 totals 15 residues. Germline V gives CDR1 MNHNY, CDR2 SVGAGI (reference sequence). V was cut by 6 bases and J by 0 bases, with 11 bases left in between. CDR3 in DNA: TGTGCCAGCAGCCTAGACGCCTCGAACACCGGGGAGCTGTTTTTT. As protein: CASSLDASNTGELFF.

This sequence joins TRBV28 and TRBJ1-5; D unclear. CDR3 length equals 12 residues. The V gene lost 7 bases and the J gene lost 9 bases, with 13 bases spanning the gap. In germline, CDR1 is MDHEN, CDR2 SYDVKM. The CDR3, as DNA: TGTGCCAGCACCAACCCCGGGTCGCCCCAGCATTTT. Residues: CASTNPGSPQHF.

This CDR3 is CASRVQEGNQPQHF. CDR3 bases: TGTGCCAGCAGGGTACAGGAGGGGAATCAGCCCCAGCATTTT. This chain joins TRBV6-1 and TRBJ1-5, with D possibly TRBD1 on 5 matching bases. CDR3 size: 14 residues. CDR1 MNHNS and CDR2 SASEGT come from the germline V gene. Between the trimmed V and J ends, which lost 6 bases and 4 bases, there was a span of 13 bases.

CDR3 region: CASSPQGEGKNIQYF. The CDR3 nucleotides are TGTGCCAGCAGCCCACAGGGGGAGGGCAAAAACATTCAGTACTTC. V is TRBV13 and J is TRBJ2-4; tentatively, D is TRBD1 (8 bases). V lost 5 bases, J lost 3 bases, and 14 bases lay in between. The germline CDR1 and CDR2 sequences are PRHDT and FYEKMQ (reference sequence). The CDR3 spans 15 residues.

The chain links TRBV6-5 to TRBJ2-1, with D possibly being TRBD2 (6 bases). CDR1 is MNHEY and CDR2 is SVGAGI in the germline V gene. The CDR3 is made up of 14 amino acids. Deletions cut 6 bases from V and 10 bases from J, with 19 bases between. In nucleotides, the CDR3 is TGTGCCAGCAGACCCCGGACTCCCGGAGGGGAGCAGTTCTTC. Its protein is CASRPRTPGGEQFF.

The CDR3 is CASSLPGRGTYEQYF. CDR3 in DNA: TGTGCCAGCAGCCTCCCAGGGCGGGGAACCTACGAGCAGTACTTC. The rearrangement links TRBV7-8 to TRBJ2-7; perhaps TRBD2 as D (6 bases). The V and J ends lost 5 bases and 2 bases respectively, with 16 bases between them. The CDR3 covers 15 residues. CDR1 and CDR2 (germline): SGHVS, FQNEAQ.

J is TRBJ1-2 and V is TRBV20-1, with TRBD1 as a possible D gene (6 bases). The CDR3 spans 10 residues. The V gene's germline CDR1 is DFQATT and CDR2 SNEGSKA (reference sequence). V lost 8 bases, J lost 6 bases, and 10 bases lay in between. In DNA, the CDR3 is TGCAGTTACAGGGTAGATGGCTACACCTTC. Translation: CSYRVDGYTF.

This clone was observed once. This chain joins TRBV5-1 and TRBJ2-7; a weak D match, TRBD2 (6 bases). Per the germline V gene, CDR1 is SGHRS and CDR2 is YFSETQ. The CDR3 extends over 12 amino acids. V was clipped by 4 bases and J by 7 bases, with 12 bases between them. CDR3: CASSPFGREQYF. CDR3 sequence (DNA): TGCGCCAGCAGCCCTTTTGGGAGGGAGCAGTACTTC.

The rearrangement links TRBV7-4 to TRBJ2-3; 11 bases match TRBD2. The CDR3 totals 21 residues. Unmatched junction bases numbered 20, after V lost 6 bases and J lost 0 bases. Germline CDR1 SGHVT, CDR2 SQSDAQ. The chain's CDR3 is CASRLPVTPTSGETSTDTQYF. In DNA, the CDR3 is TGTGCCAGCAGGCTACCCGTCACCCCGACTAGCGGGGAAACTAGCACAGATACGCAGTATTTT.